The 18 T cell receptor beta chains in this list originate from one sample, sequenced in a study of identical twins. TCRdb re-derived calls from the 5' RACE reads in MiXCR, one entry per CDR3 protein. The sample records 500,000 or so distinct CDR3 sequences, around 15% being singletons. The sample was also reused in another study, on yellow fever vaccine responses in identical twins.

Sequenced: CD4+ T cells sorted from blood. These receptor sequences come from a woman aged 18-29 years in good health.

V usage is TRBV2 and J usage is TRBJ2-3, with D hard to call. V was pared by 4 bases and J by 0 bases, with 14 bases between. This CDR3 spans 16 amino acids. CDR1 and CDR2 (germline): SNHLY, FYNNEI. DNA of the CDR3: TGTGCCAGCAGTGTTCGACCGGGCTTTAGCACAGATACGCAGTATTTT. This sequence encodes CASSVRPGFSTDTQYF.

In its sample, this clonotype was seen a few times. The chain employs TRBV29-1 and TRBJ2-3; 7 bases map to TRBD1. Germline V CDR1 and CDR2: SQVTM, ANQGSEA. Trimming took 7 bases from V and 6 from J; bases not matched to a gene: 7. The CDR3 length is 12 residues. This CDR3 is CSATGASDTQYF. CDR3 DNA sequence: TGCAGCGCTACAGGGGCCTCGGATACGCAGTATTTT.

This clonotype has a handful of counts. V and J are TRBV18 and TRBJ2-1, with 8 bases matching TRBD1. The CDR3 runs 14 residues. Germline CDR1 KGHSH, CDR2 LQKENI. With 6 bases clipped from V and 5 bases from J, the junction kept 6 bases outside the gene matches. This chain's CDR3 is CASSVLGQDNEQFF. The CDR3 coding sequence is TGTGCCAGCTCCGTCTTGGGACAGGACAATGAGCAGTTCTTC.

This clonotype was seen a handful of times. The chain employs TRBV5-1 and TRBJ2-7; TRBD2 might be the D (6 bases). Deletions cut 0 bases from V and 5 bases from J, with 18 bases between. This CDR3 is 16 amino acids long. Germline-derived CDR1 and CDR2 are SGHRS and YFSETQ. CDR3 in DNA: TGCGCCAGCAGCTTGGCAAAGCCTGGAGGGGTTCACGAGCAGTACTTC. Its protein is CASSLAKPGGVHEQYF.

This clonotype was detected ten times or more. The chain employs TRBV28 and TRBJ2-7, with 10 bases fitting TRBD2. The V and J ends lost 5 bases and 0 bases, in that order; junction bases with no gene match: 4. Germline V gene lookup returns CDR1 MDHEN and CDR2 SYDVKM. The CDR3 runs to 15 residues. Here the CDR3 reads CASSRAGGPSYEQYF. The CDR3 bases are TGTGCCAGCAGTAGAGCGGGAGGGCCCTCCTACGAGCAGTACTTC. The whole variable domain, remainder taken from reference TRBV28 and TRBJ2-7, is DVKVTQSSRYLVKRTGEKVFLECVQDMDHENMFWYRQDPGLGLRLIYFSYDVKMKEKGDIPEGYSVSREKKERFSLILESASTNQTSMYLCASSRAGGPSYEQYFGPGTRLTVT.

This clonotype was seen more than once but under ten times. The chain employs TRBV15 and TRBJ1-6; D is undetermined. The CDR3 covers 16 residues. CDR1 and CDR2 (germline): LNHNV, YYDKDF (reference sequence). V dropped 3 bases and J dropped 4 bases, with 13 bases sitting between them. CDR3 protein: CATSSGMYKYNSPLHF. The DNA of the CDR3 is TGTGCCACCAGCAGCGGGATGTATAAGTATAATTCACCCCTCCACTTT. Variable domain in full (rest from reference TRBV15 and TRBJ1-6): DAMVIQNPRYQVTQFGKPVTLSCSQTLNHNVMYWYQQKSSQAPKLLFHYYDKDFNNEADTPDNFQSRRPNTSFCFLDIRSPGLGDTAMYLCATSSGMYKYNSPLHFGNGTRLTVT.

This clonotype was seen repeatedly, ten times or more. The genes are TRBV29-1 and TRBJ2-7; no firm D call. CDR1 and CDR2 from the germline V gene are SQVTM and ANQGSEA. Trimming cost V 7 bases and J 4 bases, with 11 bases left between them. The CDR3 covers 11 residues. Written as DNA, the CDR3 is TGCAGCGCCCGGTTGGGATACGAGCAGTACTTC. It yields the protein CSARLGYEQYF.

This clonotype was seen a handful of times. The chain has TRBV3-1 and TRBJ2-7, with D possibly being TRBD2 (5 bases). The CDR3 contains 15 residues. CDR1 is LGHDT, CDR2 YNNKEL, per germline (reference sequence). The V end lost 1 base, the J end lost 2 bases, and 12 bases lay between the germline ends. CDR3 sequence (DNA): TGTGCCAGCAGCCAAGGACTACTAGAAACCTACGAGCAGTACTTC. It specifies CASSQGLLETYEQYF.

V usage is TRBV2 and J usage is TRBJ1-2; 7 nucleotides match TRBD1. This CDR3 is built from 12 residues. V was pared by 6 bases and J by 4 bases, with 2 bases of the junction left unmatched. Germline-derived CDR1 and CDR2 are SNHLY and FYNNEI. This chain's CDR3 is CASRGTAYGYTF. For the CDR3, the DNA is TGTGCCAGCAGGGGGACAGCCTATGGCTACACCTTC.

Only a few counts were recorded for this clonotype. V and J are TRBV20-1 and TRBJ2-5; 7 positions agree with TRBD2. This CDR3 has 12 amino acids. V shed 5 bases, J shed 4 bases, and the junction held 4 bases outside the gene matches. Germline V gene sequence: CDR1 DFQATT, CDR2 SNEGSKA (reference sequence). The CDR3 protein is CSAWGGPETQYF. CDR3 bases: TGCAGTGCTTGGGGGGGACCAGAGACCCAGTACTTC.

This chain connects TRBV9 to TRBJ2-6; D possibly corresponds to TRBD1 (6 bases). In germline, CDR1 is SGDLS, CDR2 YYNGEE. CDR3 length: 16 amino acids. The V end lost 0 bases, the J end lost 2 bases, and 9 bases lay between the germline ends. Here the CDR3 DNA reads TGTGCCAGCAGCGTAGACGCAGGGGCTGGGGCCAACGTCCTGACTTTC. Amino acids: CASSVDAGAGANVLTF.

V gene TRBV7-9 combines with J gene TRBJ2-1; D is ambiguous. Germline V gene lookup returns CDR1 SEHNR and CDR2 FQNEAQ (reference sequence). CDR3 length: 15 amino acids. Trimming left V 5 bases short and J 3 bases short, with 14 bases between. The chain's CDR3 is CASSTKGRLYNEQFF. CDR3 DNA sequence: TGTGCCAGCAGCACTAAGGGCCGGCTCTACAATGAGCAGTTCTTC.

The rearrangement links TRBV10-3 to TRBJ2-1, with TRBD2 identical over 10 bases. The CDR3 contains 19 residues. In germline, CDR1 is ENHRY, CDR2 SYGVKD. With 0 bases clipped from V and 0 bases from J, the junction kept 8 bases outside the gene matches. The CDR3 DNA reads TGTGCCATCAGTGAGTCGCTAGCGGGAGTGGGCAACTCCTACAATGAGCAGTTCTTC. It translates to CAISESLAGVGNSYNEQFF.

This clonotype was detected ten times or more. V gene TRBV15 combines with J gene TRBJ2-1, with 8 bases aligning to TRBD1. This CDR3 has 14 amino acids. Germline lookup yields CDR1 LNHNV and CDR2 YYDKDF (reference sequence). The V and J ends lost 2 bases and 8 bases, in that order; junction bases with no gene match: 5. The CDR3 loop is CATSRQGAKDEQFF. The CDR3 nucleotides read TGTGCCACCAGCAGACAGGGGGCTAAGGATGAGCAGTTCTTC.

The chain is built from TRBV5-1 and TRBJ2-7; D uncertain. Germline CDR1 and CDR2: SGHRS and YFSETQ. Trimming took 4 bases from V and 1 from J, leaving 15 bases between them. The CDR3 runs 15 residues. CDR3 sequence reads: CASSRAEDGSYEQYF. CDR3 DNA sequence: TGCGCCAGCAGCCGCGCCGAGGATGGGTCCTACGAGCAGTACTTC.

The sample holds many counts of this clonotype. The genes are TRBV29-1 and TRBJ2-1, with TRBD2 as a possible D gene (5 bases). Germline CDR1 is SQVTM and CDR2 is ANQGSEA. V was shortened by 5 bases and J by 3 bases, with 14 bases between the two germline ends. CDR3 length equals 14 residues. CDR3 sequence (DNA): TGCAGCGTTCTCTGGGGAGCGGTCTACAATGAGCAGTTCTTC. Translated: CSVLWGAVYNEQFF.

The chain employs TRBV2 and TRBJ1-1; 8 nucleotides agree with TRBD1. J gave up 2 bases and V 7 bases, and 6 bases lay outside the gene matches. The germline V gene has CDR1 SNHLY and CDR2 FYNNEI. The CDR3 runs 14 residues. The CDR3 coding sequence is TGTGCCAGCAAGAACGGACAGGGAAACACTGAAGCTTTCTTT. Protein sequence: CASKNGQGNTEAFF.

This clonotype was counted at least ten times. The V call is TRBV4-2, the J call TRBJ2-2, with a weak D call TRBD2 (6 bases). The CDR3 is made up of 15 amino acids. Germline V gene data show CDR1 as LGHNA and CDR2 as YNFKEQ. V was trimmed by 0 bases and J by 6 bases, leaving 11 bases between them. The CDR3 is CASSQDGTSAGELFF. CDR3 nucleotides: TGTGCCAGCAGCCAAGATGGGACTTCCGCCGGGGAGCTGTTTTTT.